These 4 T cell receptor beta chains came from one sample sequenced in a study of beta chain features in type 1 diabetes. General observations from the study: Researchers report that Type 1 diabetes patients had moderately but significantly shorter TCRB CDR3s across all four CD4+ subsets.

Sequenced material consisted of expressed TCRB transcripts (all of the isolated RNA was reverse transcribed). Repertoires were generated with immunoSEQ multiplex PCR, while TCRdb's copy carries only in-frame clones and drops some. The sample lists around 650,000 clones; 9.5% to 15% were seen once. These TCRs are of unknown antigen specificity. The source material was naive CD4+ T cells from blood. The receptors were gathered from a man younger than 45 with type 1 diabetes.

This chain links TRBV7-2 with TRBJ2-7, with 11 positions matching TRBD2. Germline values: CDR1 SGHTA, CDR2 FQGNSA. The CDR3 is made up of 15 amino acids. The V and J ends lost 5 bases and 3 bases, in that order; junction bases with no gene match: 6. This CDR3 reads CASSPTSGELYEQYF. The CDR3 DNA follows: TGTGCCAGCAGCCCGACTAGCGGGGAGCTCTACGAGCAGTACTTC.

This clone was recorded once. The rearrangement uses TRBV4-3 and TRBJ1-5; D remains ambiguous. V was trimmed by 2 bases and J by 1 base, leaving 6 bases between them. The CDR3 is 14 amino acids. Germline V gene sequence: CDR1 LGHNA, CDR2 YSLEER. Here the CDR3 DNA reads TGCGCCAGCAGCCAAAGCAGAAGCAATCAGCCCCAGCATTTT. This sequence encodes CASSQSRSNQPQHF.

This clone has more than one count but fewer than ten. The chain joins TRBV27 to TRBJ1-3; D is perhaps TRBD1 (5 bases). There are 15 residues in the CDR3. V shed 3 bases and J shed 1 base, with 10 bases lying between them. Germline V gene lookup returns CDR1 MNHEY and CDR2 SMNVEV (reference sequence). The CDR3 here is CASSLMGRSGNTIYF. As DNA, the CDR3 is TGTGCCAGCAGTTTGATGGGGCGTTCTGGAAACACCATATATTTT.

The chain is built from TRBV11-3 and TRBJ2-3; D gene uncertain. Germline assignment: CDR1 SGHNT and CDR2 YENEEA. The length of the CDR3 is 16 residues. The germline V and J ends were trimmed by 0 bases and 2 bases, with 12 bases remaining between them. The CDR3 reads CASSLEGSVATDTQYF. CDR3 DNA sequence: TGTGCCAGCAGCTTAGAAGGGTCCGTCGCCACAGATACGCAGTATTTT.